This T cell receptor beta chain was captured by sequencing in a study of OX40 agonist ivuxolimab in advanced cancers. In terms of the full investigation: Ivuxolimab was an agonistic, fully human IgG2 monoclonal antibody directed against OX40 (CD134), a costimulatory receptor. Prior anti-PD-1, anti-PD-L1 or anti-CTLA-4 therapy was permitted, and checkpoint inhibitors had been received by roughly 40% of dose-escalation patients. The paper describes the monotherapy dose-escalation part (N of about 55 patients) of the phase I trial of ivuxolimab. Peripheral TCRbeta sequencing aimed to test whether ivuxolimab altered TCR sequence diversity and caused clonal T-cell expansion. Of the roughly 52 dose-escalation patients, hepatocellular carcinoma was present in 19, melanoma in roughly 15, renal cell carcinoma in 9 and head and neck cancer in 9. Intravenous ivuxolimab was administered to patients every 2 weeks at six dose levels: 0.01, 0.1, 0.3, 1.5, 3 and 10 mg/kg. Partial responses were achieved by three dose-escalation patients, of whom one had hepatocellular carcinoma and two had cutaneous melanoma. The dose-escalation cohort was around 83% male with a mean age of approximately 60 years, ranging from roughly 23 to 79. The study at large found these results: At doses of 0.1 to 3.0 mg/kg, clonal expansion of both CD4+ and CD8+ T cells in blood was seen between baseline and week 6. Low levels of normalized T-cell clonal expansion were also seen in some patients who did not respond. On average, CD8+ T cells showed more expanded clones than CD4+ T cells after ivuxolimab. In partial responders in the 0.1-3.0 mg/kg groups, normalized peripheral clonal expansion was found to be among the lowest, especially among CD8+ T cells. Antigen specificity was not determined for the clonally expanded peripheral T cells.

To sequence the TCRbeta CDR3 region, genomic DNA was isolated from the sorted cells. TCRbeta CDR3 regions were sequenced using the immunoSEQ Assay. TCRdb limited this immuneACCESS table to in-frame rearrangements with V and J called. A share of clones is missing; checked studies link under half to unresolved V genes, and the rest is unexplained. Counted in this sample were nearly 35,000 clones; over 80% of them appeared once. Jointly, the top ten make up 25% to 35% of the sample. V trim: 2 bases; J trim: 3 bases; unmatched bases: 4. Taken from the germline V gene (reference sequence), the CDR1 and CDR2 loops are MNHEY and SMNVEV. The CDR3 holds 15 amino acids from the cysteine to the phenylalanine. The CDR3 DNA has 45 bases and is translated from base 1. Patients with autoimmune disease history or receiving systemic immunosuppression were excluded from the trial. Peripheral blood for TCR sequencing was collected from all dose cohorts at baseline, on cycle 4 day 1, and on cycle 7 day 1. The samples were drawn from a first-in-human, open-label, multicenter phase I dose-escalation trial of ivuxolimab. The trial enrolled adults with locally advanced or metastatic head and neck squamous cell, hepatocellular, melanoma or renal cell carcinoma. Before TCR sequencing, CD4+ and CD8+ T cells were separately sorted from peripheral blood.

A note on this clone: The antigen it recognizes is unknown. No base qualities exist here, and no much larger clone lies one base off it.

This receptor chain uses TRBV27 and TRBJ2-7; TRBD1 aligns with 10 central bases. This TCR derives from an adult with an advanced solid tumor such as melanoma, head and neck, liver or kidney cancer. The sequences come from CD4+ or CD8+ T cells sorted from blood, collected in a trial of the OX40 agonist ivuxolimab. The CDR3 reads CASSLRQGAIYEQYF. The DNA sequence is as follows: TGTGCCAGCAGTTTACGACAGGGGGCGATCTACGAGCAGTACTTC.